This is a list of T cell receptor beta chains from one sample in a study of T cell clones after liver transplantation. The assay was immunoSEQ multiplex PCR, and TCRdb's table has in-frame clones only and misses some. The data hold tens of thousands of clones, with over 60% observed a single time. This sample comprised CD4+ T cells from blood, obtained at the 22-month timepoint. The receptors derive from a human patient who received a liver transplant. The T cells may partly be graft donor cells. Both conserved end residues are part of each CDR3. A D gene is named only where the DNA matches it firmly. Not every row has a clone size; where given, it reads once, few, many or a size class.

D gene: NA
J gene: TRBJ1-3
clone size: many
V gene: TRBV18
CDR3 DNA: TGTGCCAGCTCACCTCCTGGAAACACCATATATTTT
CDR3 protein: CASSPPGNTIYF

D gene: NA
J gene: TRBJ1-4
clone size: NA
V gene: TRBV18
CDR3 DNA: TGTGCCAGCTCATCAGGACGGGATGAAAAACTGTTTTTT
CDR3 protein: CASSSGRDEKLFF

D gene: TRBD1
J gene: TRBJ2-7
clone size: NA
V gene: TRBV9
CDR3 DNA: TGTGCCAGCAGCGAGGACAGGGGAGGGACCTACGAGCAGTACTTC
CDR3 protein: CASSEDRGGTYEQYF

D gene: TRBD1
J gene: TRBJ2-1
clone size: NA
V gene: TRBV5-8
CDR3 DNA: TGTGCCAGCAGCCTTGGACAGGGGACCTACAATGAGCAGTTCTTC
CDR3 protein: CASSLGQGTYNEQFF

D gene: TRBD2
J gene: TRBJ2-3
clone size: NA
V gene: TRBV7-2
CDR3 DNA: TGTGCCAGCACCACGGGAGGAGGGACAGATACGCAGTATTTT
CDR3 protein: CASTTGGGTDTQYF

D gene: NA
J gene: TRBJ2-7
clone size: NA
V gene: TRBV10-3
CDR3 DNA: TGTGCCATCAAAACTACCGACTCCGGTGGGGCCTACGAGCAGTACTTC
CDR3 protein: CAIKTTDSGGAYEQYF

D gene: NA
J gene: TRBJ1-1
clone size: NA
V gene: TRBV5-4
CDR3 DNA: TGTGCCAGCAGCTTTAGCGGGCTTACTGAAGCTTTCTTT
CDR3 protein: CASSFSGLTEAFF

D gene: TRBD2
J gene: TRBJ2-7
clone size: NA
V gene: TRBV5-4
CDR3 DNA: TGTGCCAGCAGCACCCGGACTAGCGGGGGGGCTTGGAACGAGCAGTACTTC
CDR3 protein: CASSTRTSGGAWNEQYF

D gene: TRBD1
J gene: TRBJ1-1
clone size: NA
V gene: TRBV5-1
CDR3 DNA: TGCGCCAGCAGCCGGGACAGGGATGGTGAAGCTTTCTTT
CDR3 protein: CASSRDRDGEAFF

D gene: NA
J gene: TRBJ2-1
clone size: NA
V gene: TRBV10-1
CDR3 DNA: TGCGCCAGCAGTGGAGGGCAGTACAATGAGCAGTTCTTC
CDR3 protein: CASSGGQYNEQFF